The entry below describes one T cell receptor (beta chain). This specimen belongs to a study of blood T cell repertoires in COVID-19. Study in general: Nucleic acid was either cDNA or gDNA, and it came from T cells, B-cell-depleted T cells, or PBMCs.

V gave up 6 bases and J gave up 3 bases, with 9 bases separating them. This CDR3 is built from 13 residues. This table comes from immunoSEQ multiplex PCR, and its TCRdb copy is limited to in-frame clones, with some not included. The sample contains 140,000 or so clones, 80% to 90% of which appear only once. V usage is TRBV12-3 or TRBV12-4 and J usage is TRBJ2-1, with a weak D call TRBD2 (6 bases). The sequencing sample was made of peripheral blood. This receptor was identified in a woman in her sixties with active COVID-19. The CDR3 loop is CASRTGSYNEQFF. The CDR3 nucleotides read TGTGCCAGCAGGACCGGGAGCTACAATGAGCAGTTCTTC.